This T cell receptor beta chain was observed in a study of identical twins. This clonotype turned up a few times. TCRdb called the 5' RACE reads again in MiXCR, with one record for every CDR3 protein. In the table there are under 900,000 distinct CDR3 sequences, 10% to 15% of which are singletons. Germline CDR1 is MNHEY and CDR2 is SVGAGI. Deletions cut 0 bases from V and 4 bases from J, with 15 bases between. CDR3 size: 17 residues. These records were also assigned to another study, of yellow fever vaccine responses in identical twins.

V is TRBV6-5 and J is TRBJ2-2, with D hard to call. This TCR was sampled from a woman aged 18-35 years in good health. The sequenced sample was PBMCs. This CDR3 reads CASSYSLRIGATGELFF. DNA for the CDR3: TGTGCCAGCAGTTACTCTCTCCGCATTGGAGCCACCGGGGAGCTGTTTTTT.